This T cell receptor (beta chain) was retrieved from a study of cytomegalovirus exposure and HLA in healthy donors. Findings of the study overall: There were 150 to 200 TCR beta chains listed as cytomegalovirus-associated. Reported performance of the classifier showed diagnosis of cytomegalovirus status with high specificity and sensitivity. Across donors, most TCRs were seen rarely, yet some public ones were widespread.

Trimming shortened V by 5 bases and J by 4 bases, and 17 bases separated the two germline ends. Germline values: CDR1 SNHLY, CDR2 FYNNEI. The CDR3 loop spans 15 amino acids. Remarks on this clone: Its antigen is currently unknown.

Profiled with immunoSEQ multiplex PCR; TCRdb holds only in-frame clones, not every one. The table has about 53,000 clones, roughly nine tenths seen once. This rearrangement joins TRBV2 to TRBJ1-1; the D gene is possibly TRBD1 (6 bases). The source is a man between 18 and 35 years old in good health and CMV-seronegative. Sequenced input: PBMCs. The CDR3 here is CASSSDSGGGTEAFF. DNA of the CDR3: TGTGCCAGCAGTTCGGACAGTGGGGGGGGCACTGAAGCTTTCTTT.